This T cell receptor beta chain came from a study of tumor-infiltrating lymphocytes in oesophageal squamous cell carcinoma listed by TCRdb under 2016. This clonotype was recorded many times. Its recognized antigen is unknown. No much larger clonotype is one base removed from it; base qualities were not supplied. Libraries were prepared through PCR. The instrument given in TCRdb is Illumina HiSeq 2000. TCRdb took the public reads, trimmed them with fastp at Q25, ran MiXCR for clone calling and kept in-frame beta chains. Each record represents a unique CDR3 protein, reported with the most common genes and DNA among its rows. Within this sample are over 20,000 distinct CDR3 sequences, with 35% to 40% of them counted one time only. The top ten clones comprise 30% to 45% of the sample. The sequencing sample was made of esophageal tumor tissue. The TCR comes from a male donor with esophageal squamous cell carcinoma.

The CDR3 amino acid sequence is: CASSSGQTTGELFF. The bases read TGTGCCAGCAGCTCAGGACAGACCACCGGGGAGCTGTTTTTT. This chain is built from TRBV11-2 and TRBJ2-2; a weak D assignment points to TRBD1 (6 bases agree). The germline V gene sets CDR1 to SGHAT and CDR2 to FQNNGV. V lost 4 bases and J lost 4 bases; the stretch between them is 10 bases long. Measured from the cysteine to the phenylalanine, the CDR3 is 14 residues long. The sequence is cut down to CDR3 DNA, 42 bases in frame from base 1. Reference TRBV11-2 and TRBJ2-2 proteins supply the regions before and after the CDR3; the full variable domain is: EAGVAQSPRYKIIEKRQSVAFWCNPISGHATLYWYQQILGQGPKLLIQFQNNGVVDDSQLPKDRFSAERLKGVDSTLKIQPAKLEDSAVYLCASSSGQTTGELFFGEGSRLTVL.